Described below is a single T cell receptor beta chain sequence and its context. The data were taken from a study of blood T cell repertoires in COVID-19. The overall study: Spain, Italy and the United States supplied samples that represented acute and convalescent COVID-19.

Trimming cost V 8 bases and J 2 bases, with 9 bases left between them. This CDR3 region has 13 residues. Per germline, CDR1 MGHDK and CDR2 SYGVNS. The study drew participants aged about 18 to 90 years from some 23 US areas. Among Cohort 3 donors, those recovered had two negative PCRs, clearance, or symptom resolution. Under the authors' procedure: For nucleated cells, counts were estimated from reference gene primer amplification. Using immunoSEQ multiplex PCR, the repertoire was profiled, and TCRdb retains in-frame clones only, with some absent. V, J and clone size were drawn from that table, and D and trimming were deduced from the DNA. In the table there are approximately 260,000 clones, 65% to 85% of which are singletons.

Sequenced material: PBMCs or T cells enriched from blood (not recorded which). The V and J genes are TRBV25-1 and TRBJ2-2, with D possibly being TRBD1 (6 bases). The receptor comes from a man aged 45-65 years who had recovered from COVID-19. The CDR3: CASGQTNTGELFF. The CDR3 nucleotides read TGTGCCAGCGGACAGACTAACACCGGGGAGCTGTTTTTT. Full variable domain (remainder filled in from reference TRBV25-1 and TRBJ2-2): EADIYQTPRYLVIGTGKKITLECSQTMGHDKMYWYQQDPGMELHLIHYSYGVNSTEKGDLSSESTVSRIRTEHFPLTLESARPSHTSQYLCASGQTNTGELFFGEGSRLTVL.